This T cell receptor beta chain was sequenced for a study of PD-L1 blockade in urothelial cancer. In the study overall: Dosed intravenously at 1,200 mg every 3 weeks, atezolizumab was initiated by patients around 2014. Analysis of blood occurred 3 weeks (second dose) and 6 weeks after treatment start.

The table came from immunoSEQ multiplex PCR; TCRdb's copy has only in-frame clones and leaves some out. The data hold more than 55,000 clones, with roughly four fifths observed a single time. Germline V gene sequence: CDR1 LNHNV, CDR2 YYDKDF (reference sequence). Trimming removed 6 bases at V and 9 bases at J, with 15 bases between. The CDR3 covers 13 residues. As to time point: pretreatment peripheral blood. A few counts support this clone. The chain joins TRBV15 to TRBJ2-1, with TRBD2 as a possible D gene (6 bases). Sequenced material: PBMCs, taken around atezolizumab (anti-PD-L1) treatment. The clonotype originates from an older man with urothelial cancer. CDR3 amino acids: CATSYGGGGEQFF. The CDR3, as DNA: TGTGCCACCAGTTACGGGGGTGGCGGTGAGCAGTTCTTC.